The table lists the clone carrying this TCR beta chain with a few counts. The antigen remains unidentified. The CDR3 sequence is 17 residues long. Between the trimmed V and J ends, which lost 1 base and 3 bases, there was a span of 13 bases. Germline CDR1 SGHVS, CDR2 FQNEAQ. The sample belongs to a study of cytomegalovirus exposure and HLA in healthy donors. About the research overall: Within an early data release were tens of millions of unique TCRs drawn from HLA-typed donors. Notes on the study in general: In a later analysis, compared with equally common non-associated chains, HLA-associated beta chains were more expanded.

13 Jbeta primers and 60 Vbeta primers were used for the PCR. Method: immunoSEQ multiplex PCR; TCRdb's copy keeps in-frame clones and lacks some. Found here are some 35,000 clones, approximately 55% of them singletons; the top ten hold more than 5%. The TCR comes from a woman aged 40 to 50 in good health and CMV-seropositive. Sequencing used PBMCs. The V gene is TRBV7-8, the J gene TRBJ2-6; tentative D call: TRBD1 (6 bases). In DNA form, the CDR3 reads TGTGCCAGCAGCTTAGTCCCTTACAGGGATGGGGCCAACGTCCTGACTTTC. Translation gives CASSLVPYRDGANVLTF.